These 17 T cell receptor beta chains came from one sample sequenced in a study of cytomegalovirus exposure and HLA in healthy donors. The PCR contained 60 Vbeta and 13 Jbeta primers. Here immunoSEQ multiplex PCR was the method, and the copy in TCRdb shows in-frame clones only, minus some. The sample lists 200,000 or so clones, 84% occurring once. The sample was PBMCs. The receptors stem from a boy younger than 18 in good health and CMV-seronegative.

The rearrangement joins TRBV5-1 to TRBJ2-7, with a possible D match to TRBD2 (6 bases). CDR1 SGHRS and CDR2 YFSETQ come from the germline V gene. The V gene lost 5 bases and the J gene lost 4 bases, with 16 bases spanning the gap. The CDR3 has 14 amino acids. The chain's CDR3 is CASRDQGLPYEQYF. CDR3 nucleotide sequence: TGCGCCAGCAGAGATCAAGGACTACCTTACGAGCAGTACTTC.

The J gene is TRBJ1-1, the V gene TRBV30, with unresolved D. The CDR3 is 10 amino acids. Germline V gene lookup returns CDR1 GTSNPN and CDR2 SVGIG (reference sequence). Trimming stripped 7 bases from V and 13 bases from J, with 16 bases between. The CDR3 DNA is TGTGCCTCGGGGAGCGGGAGGGTTTTCTTT. Translation gives CASGSGRVFF. The full variable domain, in which reference TRBV30 and TRBJ1-1 provide the parts outside the CDR3, is SQTIHQWPATLVQPVGSPLSLECTVEGTSNPNLYWYRQAAGRGLQLLFYSVGIGQISSEVPQNLSASRPQDRQFILSSKKLLLSDSGFYLCASGSGRVFFGQGTRLTVV.

The rearrangement joins TRBV9 to TRBJ1-3; weak D call: TRBD1 (6 bases). The V end lost 3 bases, the J end lost 0 bases, and 13 bases lay between the germline ends. Germline-derived CDR1 and CDR2 are SGDLS and YYNGEE. The CDR3 loop spans 16 amino acids. The CDR3 bases are TGTGCCAGCAGCGCGAGGAGGACAGTCTCTGGAAACACCATATATTTT. Protein sequence: CASSARRTVSGNTIYF.

The chain joins TRBV29-1 to TRBJ2-1, with a possible D match to TRBD1 (6 bases). Deletions cut 4 bases from V and 2 bases from J, with 12 bases between. This CDR3 has 14 amino acids. Per the germline V gene, CDR1 is SQVTM and CDR2 is ANQGSEA. This CDR3 reads CSVVVQGTYNEQFF. The DNA of the CDR3 is TGCAGCGTTGTGGTACAGGGAACCTACAATGAGCAGTTCTTC.

The chain links TRBV10-3 to TRBJ2-1; possible D gene TRBD2, 5 bases. Looked up from germline, CDR1 is ENHRY and CDR2 is SYGVKD. The CDR3 is 13 residues long. V dropped 6 bases and J dropped 2 bases, with 8 bases sitting between them. The CDR3 region is CAIRGVTYNEQFF. For the CDR3, the DNA is TGTGCCATCAGGGGAGTCACCTACAATGAGCAGTTCTTC.

The sample holds a few counts of this clone. The chain couples TRBV5-6 to TRBJ1-1, with D maybe TRBD1 (6 bases). Germline V gene sequence: CDR1 SGHDT, CDR2 YYEEEE. V gave up 3 bases and J gave up 6 bases, with 12 bases separating them. The CDR3 totals 13 residues. The CDR3: CASSSVTGSEAFF. Here the CDR3 DNA reads TGTGCCAGCAGCTCGGTTACAGGGTCTGAAGCTTTCTTT. Full variable domain (remainder filled in from reference TRBV5-6 and TRBJ1-1): DAGVTQSPTHLIKTRGQQVTLRCSPKSGHDTVSWYQQALGQGPQFIFQYYEEEERQRGNFPDRFSGHQFPNYSSELNVNALLLGDSALYLCASSSVTGSEAFFGQGTRLTVV.

The V gene is TRBV5-4, the J gene TRBJ1-1, with 7 positions matching TRBD1. CDR1 is SGHNT and CDR2 is YYREEE in the germline V gene (reference sequence). The CDR3 is 11 amino acids. V gave up 7 bases and J gave up 6 bases; unmatched junction bases: 3. The CDR3 coding sequence is TGTGCCAGCGAGGACAGGTCTGAAGCTTTCTTT. Protein: CASEDRSEAFF.

The chain carries TRBV27 and TRBJ2-1; 10 nucleotides align to TRBD1. CDR3 length equals 13 residues. Germline V CDR1 and CDR2: MNHEY, SMNVEV (reference sequence). V lost 4 bases to trimming and J lost 6 bases; unmatched junction nucleotides: 0. For the CDR3, the DNA is TGTGCCAGCAGTTGGACAGGGGGCAATGAGCAGTTCTTC. Protein sequence: CASSWTGGNEQFF.

This clone came up once. The rearrangement links TRBV6-5 to TRBJ2-3, with 7 bases identical to TRBD1. The junction had 4 bases not matched to a gene; V was cut back by 5 bases and J by 2 bases. In germline, CDR1 is MNHEY, CDR2 SVGAGI. The CDR3 loop spans 14 amino acids. The CDR3 region is CASSPGQPTDTQYF. For the CDR3, the DNA is TGTGCCAGCAGTCCGGGACAGCCCACAGATACGCAGTATTTT.

This clone is a singleton in its sample. V gene TRBV11-2 combines with J gene TRBJ1-1; possibly TRBD1 for D (5 bases). The length of the CDR3 is 13 residues. Trimming took 5 bases from V and 11 from J, leaving 18 bases between them. Germline assignment: CDR1 SGHAT and CDR2 FQNNGV. CDR3: CASSQTVLREAFF. In DNA form, the CDR3 reads TGTGCCAGCAGCCAGACAGTCCTAAGAGAGGCTTTCTTT.

This clone appeared a few times. The chain has TRBV9 and TRBJ1-2; D not certain. The V and J ends lost 0 bases and 5 bases respectively, with 11 bases between them. In germline, CDR1 is SGDLS, CDR2 YYNGEE. The CDR3 is made up of 14 amino acids. The CDR3: CASSVGSSAYGYTF. In DNA, the CDR3 is TGTGCCAGCAGCGTAGGCTCAAGCGCTTATGGCTACACCTTC.

This clone has just a few counts. V is TRBV20-1 and J is TRBJ2-5; the D is unclear. Germline V lookup: CDR1 DFQATT, CDR2 SNEGSKA (reference sequence). There are 11 residues in the CDR3. V gave up 4 bases and J gave up 1 base, with 4 bases separating them. The DNA of the CDR3 is TGCAGTGCTATCGGCCAAGAGACCCAGTACTTC. It specifies CSAIGQETQYF.

This sequence joins TRBV6-5 and TRBJ1-2; 7 bases are shared with TRBD1. From germline, CDR1 is MNHEY and CDR2 SVGAGI. With V trimmed by 7 bases and J by 0 bases, 5 bases remained unmatched. There are 14 residues in the CDR3. The CDR3 spells CASTNDRANYGYTF. CDR3 coding DNA: TGTGCCAGCACCAACGACAGGGCTAACTATGGCTACACCTTC.

This rearrangement joins TRBV27 to TRBJ1-4; 9 nucleotides agree with TRBD1. From germline, CDR1 is MNHEY and CDR2 SMNVEV (reference sequence). CDR3 length equals 12 residues. With 6 bases clipped from V and 8 bases from J, the junction kept 1 base outside the gene matches. The CDR3 sequence: CASRTGGEKLFF. The CDR3 region has the DNA TGTGCCAGCAGGACAGGGGGGGAAAAACTGTTTTTT.

This clone was found once. The chain links TRBV6-6 to TRBJ2-7; TRBD2 matches 8 bases. The CDR3 sequence is 12 residues long. V lost 7 bases and J lost 6; bases outside the gene matches: 5. Looked up from germline, CDR1 is MNHNY and CDR2 is SVGAGI (reference sequence). This chain's CDR3 is CASKGSGGEQYF. CDR3 coding DNA: TGTGCCAGCAAGGGCAGCGGGGGCGAGCAGTACTTC.

The V gene is TRBV28, the J gene TRBJ2-7, with D perhaps matching TRBD2 (6 bases). There are 13 residues in the CDR3. The V end lost 2 bases, the J end lost 6 bases, and 11 bases lay between the germline ends. The V gene's germline CDR1 is MDHEN and CDR2 SYDVKM. In DNA form, the CDR3 reads TGTGCCAGCAGTTTAGGGGGGTCCAGCGAGCAGTACTTC. This encodes CASSLGGSSEQYF.

The chain combines TRBV14 with TRBJ1-4; 7 bases are shared with TRBD1. This CDR3 has 13 residues. Trimming cost V 6 bases and J 6 bases; bases outside gene matches: 4. CDR1 SGHDN and CDR2 FVKESK come from the germline V gene. As DNA, the CDR3 is TGTGCCAGCAGACAAACAGGGGATGAAAAACTGTTTTTT. This translates into CASRQTGDEKLFF.